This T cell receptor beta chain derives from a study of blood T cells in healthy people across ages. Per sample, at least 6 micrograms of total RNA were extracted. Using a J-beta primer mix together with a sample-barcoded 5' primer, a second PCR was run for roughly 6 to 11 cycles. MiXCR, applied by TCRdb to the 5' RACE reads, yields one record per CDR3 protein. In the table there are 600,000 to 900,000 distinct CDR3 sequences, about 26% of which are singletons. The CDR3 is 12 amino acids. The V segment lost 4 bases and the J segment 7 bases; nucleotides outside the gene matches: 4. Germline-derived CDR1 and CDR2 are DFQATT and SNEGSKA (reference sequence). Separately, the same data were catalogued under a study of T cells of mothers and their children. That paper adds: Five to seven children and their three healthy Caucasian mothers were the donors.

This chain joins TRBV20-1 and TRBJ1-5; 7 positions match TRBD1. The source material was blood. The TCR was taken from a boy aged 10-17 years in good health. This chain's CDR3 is CSAIQGLQPQHF. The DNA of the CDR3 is TGCAGTGCTATACAGGGGTTACAGCCCCAGCATTTT.